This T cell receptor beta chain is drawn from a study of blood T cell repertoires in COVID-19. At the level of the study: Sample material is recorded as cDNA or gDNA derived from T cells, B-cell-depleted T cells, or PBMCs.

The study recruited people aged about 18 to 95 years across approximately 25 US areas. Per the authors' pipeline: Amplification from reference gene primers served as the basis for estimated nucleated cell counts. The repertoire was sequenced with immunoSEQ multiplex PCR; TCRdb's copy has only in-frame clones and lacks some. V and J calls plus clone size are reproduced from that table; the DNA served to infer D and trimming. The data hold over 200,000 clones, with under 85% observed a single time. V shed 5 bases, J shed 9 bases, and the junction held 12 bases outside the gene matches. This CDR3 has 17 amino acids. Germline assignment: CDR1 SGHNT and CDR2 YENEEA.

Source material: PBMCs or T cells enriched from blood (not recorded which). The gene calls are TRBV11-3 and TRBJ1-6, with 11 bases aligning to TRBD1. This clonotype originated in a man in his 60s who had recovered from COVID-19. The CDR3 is CASSNTDRGQVLSPLHF. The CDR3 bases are TGTGCCAGCAGCAACACGGACAGGGGGCAGGTTCTTTCACCCCTCCACTTT.